One T cell receptor beta chain is described in this entry. The antigen is unknown. Clones were sequenced by immunoSEQ multiplex PCR, and TCRdb holds only the in-frame ones, with some missing. The sample yields about 96,000 clones, 70% to 85% seen once. Trimming at V came to 0 bases and at J to 4 bases, leaving 12 bases not matched to a gene. Germline CDR1 and CDR2: SGHDN and FVKESK. The CDR3 extends over 18 amino acids. This sample was taken from a study of OX40 agonist ivuxolimab in advanced cancers. Study details: Patients received ivuxolimab, an agonistic anti-OX40 (CD134) antibody. Partial responses, seen in three patients, involved one hepatocellular carcinoma and two cutaneous melanomas. General study findings and limits: Clones of CD4+ and CD8+ blood T cells grew by week 6 at doses of 0.1 to 3.0 mg/kg.

This chain connects TRBV14 to TRBJ1-1, with 9 positions matching TRBD1. This material consisted of CD4+ or CD8+ T cells sorted from blood, taken in a trial of the OX40 agonist ivuxolimab. The receptor was derived from an adult with an advanced solid tumor such as melanoma, head and neck, liver or kidney cancer. For the CDR3, the DNA is TGTGCCAGCAGCCAAGATAGGGCCCGAACAGGGGGCGTCACTGAAGCTTTCTTT. Protein sequence: CASSQDRARTGGVTEAFF.